The clone carrying this T cell receptor (beta chain) came up a few times. TCRdb's copy holds only in-frame clones and misses some; the assay was immunoSEQ multiplex PCR. The sample contains 60,000 to 85,000 clones, just under 95% of which appear only once. The sample originates from a study of T cell changes during pregnancy in multiple sclerosis. This CDR3 spans 11 amino acids. This TCR came from a female donor in good health, enrolled as a control in a pregnancy study. The starting material was peripheral blood, obtained after pregnancy. This rearrangement joins TRBV21-1 to TRBJ2-7; TRBD2, as called in the table, went unchecked against the DNA. TRBV21-1 is annotated as a pseudogene. The CDR3 DNA reads TGTGCCGTAGAGATCCCTTACGAGCAGTACTTC. The encoded protein is CAVEIPYEQYF.